Below, one TCR beta chain is given with its context. This specimen comes from a study of T-cell reconstitution after alpha-beta-depleted transplantation in children. The CDR3 runs to 12 residues. The germline V gene has CDR1 SGHTA and CDR2 FQGNSA. With 5 bases removed from V and 8 bases from J, the gap between germline ends came to 9 bases. A library of TCRbeta sequences, prepared with unique molecular identifiers, was generated. Each CDR3 protein gets one entry after TCRdb re-called the PCR reads with MiXCR. Among 500,000 to 600,000 distinct CDR3 sequences listed, roughly 33% were seen once. The source is a human donor who donated a stem cell graft to a child with aplastic anemia. The rearrangement links TRBV7-2 to TRBJ2-2; D remains ambiguous. The specimen comprised PBMCs from the stem cell graft donor, sampled from the stem cell graft. The CDR3 region is CASSPPRGELFF. Here the CDR3 DNA reads TGTGCCAGCAGCCCTCCGAGGGGGGAGCTGTTTTTT.